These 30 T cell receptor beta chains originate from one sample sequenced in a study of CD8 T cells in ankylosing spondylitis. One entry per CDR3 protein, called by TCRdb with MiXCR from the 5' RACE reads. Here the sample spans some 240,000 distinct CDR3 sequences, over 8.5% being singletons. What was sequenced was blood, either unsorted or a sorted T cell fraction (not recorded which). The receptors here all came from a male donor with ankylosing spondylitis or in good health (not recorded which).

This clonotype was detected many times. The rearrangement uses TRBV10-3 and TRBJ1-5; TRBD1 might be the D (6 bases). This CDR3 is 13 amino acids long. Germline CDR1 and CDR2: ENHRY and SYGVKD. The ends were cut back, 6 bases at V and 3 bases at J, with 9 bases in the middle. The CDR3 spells CAISPGANQPQHF. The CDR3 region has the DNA TGTGCCATCAGCCCGGGGGCCAATCAGCCCCAGCATTTT.

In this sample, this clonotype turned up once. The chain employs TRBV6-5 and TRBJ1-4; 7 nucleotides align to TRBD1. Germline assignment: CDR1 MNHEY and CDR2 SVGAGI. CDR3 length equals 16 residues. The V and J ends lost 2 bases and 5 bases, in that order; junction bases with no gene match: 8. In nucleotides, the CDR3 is TGTGCCAGCAGTTACCGGACAGGCGCGTCAAATGAAAAACTGTTTTTT. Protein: CASSYRTGASNEKLFF.

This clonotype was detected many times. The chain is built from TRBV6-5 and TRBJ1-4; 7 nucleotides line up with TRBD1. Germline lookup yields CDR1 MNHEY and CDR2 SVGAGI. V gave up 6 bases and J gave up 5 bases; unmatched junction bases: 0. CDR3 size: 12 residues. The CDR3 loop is CASRTGNEKLFF. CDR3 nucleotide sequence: TGTGCCAGCAGGACAGGGAATGAAAAACTGTTTTTT.

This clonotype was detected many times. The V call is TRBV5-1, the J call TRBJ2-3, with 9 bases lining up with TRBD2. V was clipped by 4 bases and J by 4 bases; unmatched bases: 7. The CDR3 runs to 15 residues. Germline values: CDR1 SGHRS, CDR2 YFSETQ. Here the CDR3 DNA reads TGCGCCAGCAGCGAGAGCGGGGGGCCCCCAGATACGCAGTATTTT. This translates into CASSESGGPPDTQYF.

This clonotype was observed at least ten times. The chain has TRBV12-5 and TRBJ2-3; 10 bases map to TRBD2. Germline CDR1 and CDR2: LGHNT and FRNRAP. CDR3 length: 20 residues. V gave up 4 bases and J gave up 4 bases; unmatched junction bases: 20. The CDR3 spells CASGWPATQREGDEADTQYF. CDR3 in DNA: TGTGCTAGTGGTTGGCCCGCCACGCAGCGGGAGGGAGATGAAGCAGATACGCAGTATTTT.

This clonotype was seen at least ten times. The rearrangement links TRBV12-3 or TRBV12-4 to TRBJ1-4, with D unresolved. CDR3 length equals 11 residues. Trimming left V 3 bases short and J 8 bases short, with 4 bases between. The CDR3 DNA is TGTGCCAGCAGTTTTAGGGAAAAACTGTTTTTT. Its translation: CASSFREKLFF.

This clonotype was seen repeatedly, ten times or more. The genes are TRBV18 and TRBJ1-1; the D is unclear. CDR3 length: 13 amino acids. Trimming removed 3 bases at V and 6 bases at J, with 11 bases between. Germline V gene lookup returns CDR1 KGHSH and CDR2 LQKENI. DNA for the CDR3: TGTGCCAGCTCACCCGCTACGGAGGCTGAAGCTTTCTTT. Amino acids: CASSPATEAEAFF.

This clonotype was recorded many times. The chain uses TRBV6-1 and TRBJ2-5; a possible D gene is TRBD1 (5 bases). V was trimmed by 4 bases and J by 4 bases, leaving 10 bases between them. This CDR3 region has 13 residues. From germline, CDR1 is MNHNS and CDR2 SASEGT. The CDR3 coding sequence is TGTGCCAGCAGTGCCGACAGTCGAGAGACCCAGTACTTC. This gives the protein CASSADSRETQYF.

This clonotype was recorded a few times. The DNA of the CDR3 is TGTGCCAGCAGCCAAGCAGTCTATTCACCCCTCCACTTT. Its protein product is CASSQAVYSPLHF. The rearrangement joins TRBV7-3 to TRBJ1-6; the D is unclear. In germline, CDR1 is SGHTA, CDR2 FQGTGA. The CDR3 sequence is 13 residues long. V lost 5 bases and J 8 bases, leaving 10 bases between the germline ends. Full variable domain (outside the CDR3, taken from reference TRBV7-3 and TRBJ1-6): GAGVSQTPSNKVTEKGKYVELRCDPISGHTALYWYRQSLGQGPEFLIYFQGTGAADDSGLPNDRFFAVRPEGSVSTLKIQRTERGDSAVYLCASSQAVYSPLHFGNGTRLTVT.

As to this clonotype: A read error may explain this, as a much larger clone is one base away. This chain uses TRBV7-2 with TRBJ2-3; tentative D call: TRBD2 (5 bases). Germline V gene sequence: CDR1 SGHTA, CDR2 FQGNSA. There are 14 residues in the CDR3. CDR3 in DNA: TGTGCCAGCACCGTATACCGGGGTACAGATACGCAGTGTTTT. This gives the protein CASTVYRGTDTQCF.

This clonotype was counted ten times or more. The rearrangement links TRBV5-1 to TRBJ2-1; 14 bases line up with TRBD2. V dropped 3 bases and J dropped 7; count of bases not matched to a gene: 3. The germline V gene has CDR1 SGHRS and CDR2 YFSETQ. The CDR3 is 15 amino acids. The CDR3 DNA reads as TGCGCCAGCAGCTGGACTAGCGGGAGGATTAATGAGCAGTTCTTC. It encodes CASSWTSGRINEQFF.

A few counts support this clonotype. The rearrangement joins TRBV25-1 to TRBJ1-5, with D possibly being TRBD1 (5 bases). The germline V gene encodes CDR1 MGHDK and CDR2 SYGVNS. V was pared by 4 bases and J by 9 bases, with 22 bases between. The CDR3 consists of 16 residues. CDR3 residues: CASSGPGPKSGGPQHF. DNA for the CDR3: TGTGCCAGCAGTGGCCCGGGGCCCAAAAGCGGGGGGCCCCAGCATTTT.

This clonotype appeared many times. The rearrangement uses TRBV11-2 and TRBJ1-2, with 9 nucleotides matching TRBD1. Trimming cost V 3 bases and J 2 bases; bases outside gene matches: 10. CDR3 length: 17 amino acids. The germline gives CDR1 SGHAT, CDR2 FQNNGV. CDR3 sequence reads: CASSLRTGAYKNYGYTF. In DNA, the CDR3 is TGTGCCAGCAGCTTGAGGACAGGGGCCTATAAAAACTATGGCTACACCTTC.

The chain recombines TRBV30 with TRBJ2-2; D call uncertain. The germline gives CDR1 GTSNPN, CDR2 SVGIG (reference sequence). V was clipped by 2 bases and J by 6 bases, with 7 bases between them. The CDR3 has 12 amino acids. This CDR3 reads CAWSKRAGELFF. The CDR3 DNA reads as TGTGCCTGGAGTAAAAGGGCCGGGGAGCTGTTTTTT.

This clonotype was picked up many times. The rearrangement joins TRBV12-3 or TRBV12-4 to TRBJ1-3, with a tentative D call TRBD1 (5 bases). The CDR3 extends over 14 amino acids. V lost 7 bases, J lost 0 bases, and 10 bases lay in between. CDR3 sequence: CASTSGASGNTIYF. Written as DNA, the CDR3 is TGTGCCAGCACCTCCGGGGCCTCTGGAAACACCATATATTTT.

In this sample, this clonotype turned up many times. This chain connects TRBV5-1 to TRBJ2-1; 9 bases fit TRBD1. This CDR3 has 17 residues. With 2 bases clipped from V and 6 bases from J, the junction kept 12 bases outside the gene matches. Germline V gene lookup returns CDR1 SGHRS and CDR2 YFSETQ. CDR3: CASSFNLRDRVVNEQFF. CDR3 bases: TGCGCCAGCAGCTTCAATCTACGGGACAGGGTCGTCAATGAGCAGTTCTTC.

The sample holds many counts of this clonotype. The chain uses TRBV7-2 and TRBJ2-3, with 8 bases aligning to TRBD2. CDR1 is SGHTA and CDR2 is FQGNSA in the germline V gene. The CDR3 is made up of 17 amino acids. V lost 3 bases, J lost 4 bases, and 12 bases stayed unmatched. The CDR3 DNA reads TGTGCCAGCAGCTTCCCCGGAGGTGAAGCGGGGGCAGATACGCAGTATTTT. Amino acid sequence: CASSFPGGEAGADTQYF.

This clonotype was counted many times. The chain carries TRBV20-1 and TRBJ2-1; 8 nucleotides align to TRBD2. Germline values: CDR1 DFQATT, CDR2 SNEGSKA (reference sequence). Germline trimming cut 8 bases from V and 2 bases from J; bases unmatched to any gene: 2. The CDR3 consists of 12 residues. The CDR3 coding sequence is TGCAGTACGGGACTAGCCTACAATGAGCAGTTCTTC. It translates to CSTGLAYNEQFF.

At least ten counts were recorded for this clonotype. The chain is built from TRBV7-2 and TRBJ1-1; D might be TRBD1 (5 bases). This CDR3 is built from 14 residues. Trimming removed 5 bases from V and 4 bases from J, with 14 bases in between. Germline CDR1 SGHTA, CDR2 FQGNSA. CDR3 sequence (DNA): TGTGCCAGCAGCGCCACCAGGGAAGGCACTGAAGCTTTCTTT. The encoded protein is CASSATREGTEAFF.

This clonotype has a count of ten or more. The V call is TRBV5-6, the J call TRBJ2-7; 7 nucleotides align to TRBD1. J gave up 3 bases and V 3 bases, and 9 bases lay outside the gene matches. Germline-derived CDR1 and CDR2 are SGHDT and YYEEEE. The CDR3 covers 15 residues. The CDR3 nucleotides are TGTGCCAGCAGCTCCATGGGACAGACTCACTACGAGCAGTACTTC. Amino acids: CASSSMGQTHYEQYF.

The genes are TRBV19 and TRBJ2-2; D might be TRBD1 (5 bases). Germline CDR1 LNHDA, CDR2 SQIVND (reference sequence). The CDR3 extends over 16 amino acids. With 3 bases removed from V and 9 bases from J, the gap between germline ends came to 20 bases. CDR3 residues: CASSIIEAGPHRELFF. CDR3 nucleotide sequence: TGTGCCAGTAGTATTATCGAGGCAGGGCCACACCGGGAGCTGTTTTTT.

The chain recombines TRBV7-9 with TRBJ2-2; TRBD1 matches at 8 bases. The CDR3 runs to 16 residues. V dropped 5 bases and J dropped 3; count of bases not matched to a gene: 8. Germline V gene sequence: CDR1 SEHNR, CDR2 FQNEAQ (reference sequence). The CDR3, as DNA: TGTGCCAGCAGCCCCACCGGGACAGGCCACACCGGGGAGCTGTTTTTT. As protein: CASSPTGTGHTGELFF.

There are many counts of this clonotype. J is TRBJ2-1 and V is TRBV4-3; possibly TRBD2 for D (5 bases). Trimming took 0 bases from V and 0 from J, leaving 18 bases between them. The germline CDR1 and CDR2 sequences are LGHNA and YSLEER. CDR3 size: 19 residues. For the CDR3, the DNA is TGCGCCAGCAGCCAAGACCGGGAACACCGGTTAAGCTCCTACAATGAGCAGTTCTTC. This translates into CASSQDREHRLSSYNEQFF.

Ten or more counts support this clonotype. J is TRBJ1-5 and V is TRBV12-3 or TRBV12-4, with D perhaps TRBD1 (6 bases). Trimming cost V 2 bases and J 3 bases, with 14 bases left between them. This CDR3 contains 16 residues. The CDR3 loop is CASSLRGAEVNQPQHF. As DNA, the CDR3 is TGTGCCAGCAGTTTAAGGGGGGCTGAGGTCAATCAGCCCCAGCATTTT.

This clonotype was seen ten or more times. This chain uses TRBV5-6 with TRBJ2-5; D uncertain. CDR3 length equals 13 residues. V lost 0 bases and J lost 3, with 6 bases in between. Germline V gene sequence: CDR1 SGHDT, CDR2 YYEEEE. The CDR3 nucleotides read TGTGCCAGCAGCTTGGACGTAGAAGAGACCCAGTACTTC. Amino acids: CASSLDVEETQYF.

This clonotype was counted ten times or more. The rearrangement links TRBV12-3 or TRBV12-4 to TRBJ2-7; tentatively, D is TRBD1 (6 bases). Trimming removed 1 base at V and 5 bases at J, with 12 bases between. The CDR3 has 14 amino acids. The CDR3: CASSLDREEDEQYF. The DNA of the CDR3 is TGTGCCAGCAGTTTAGACAGGGAAGAGGACGAGCAGTACTTC.

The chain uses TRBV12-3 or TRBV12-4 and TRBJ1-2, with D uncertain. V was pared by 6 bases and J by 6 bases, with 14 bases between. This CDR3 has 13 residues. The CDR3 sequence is CASSTQPGNGYTF. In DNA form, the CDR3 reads TGTGCCAGCAGCACCCAACCTGGGAATGGCTACACCTTC.

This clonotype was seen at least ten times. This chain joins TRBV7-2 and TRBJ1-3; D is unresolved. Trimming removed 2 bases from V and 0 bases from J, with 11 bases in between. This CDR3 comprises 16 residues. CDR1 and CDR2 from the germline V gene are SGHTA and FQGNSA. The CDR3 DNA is TGTGCCAGCAGCTTATATTTGGGTTTCTCTGGAAACACCATATATTTT. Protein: CASSLYLGFSGNTIYF.

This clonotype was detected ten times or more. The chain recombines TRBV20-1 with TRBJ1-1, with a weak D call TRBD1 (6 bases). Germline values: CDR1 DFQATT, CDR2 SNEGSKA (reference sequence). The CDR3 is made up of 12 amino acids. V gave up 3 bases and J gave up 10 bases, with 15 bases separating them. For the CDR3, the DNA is TGCAGTGCTAGGGGGACACGCTGGGGAGCTTTCTTT. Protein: CSARGTRWGAFF.

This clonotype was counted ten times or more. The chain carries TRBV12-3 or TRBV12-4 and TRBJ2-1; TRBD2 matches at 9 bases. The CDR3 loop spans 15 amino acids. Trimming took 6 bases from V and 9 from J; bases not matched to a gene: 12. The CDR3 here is CASRPRREGLVEQFF. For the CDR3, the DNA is TGTGCCAGCAGGCCCCGGCGGGAGGGCCTAGTTGAGCAGTTCTTC.